This T cell receptor (beta chain) was recovered during a study of PD-1 blockade in classical Hodgkin lymphoma. Study-wide points: The drivers behind the repertoire differences, possibly disease activity or prior therapy, remain undefined. In newly diagnosed patients, baseline TCR diversity was reportedly below that of healthy donors.

Using immunoSEQ multiplex PCR, the repertoire was profiled, and TCRdb retains in-frame clones only, with some absent. The sample lists about 17,000 clones; approximately 92% were seen once. The time point was: newly diagnosed, previously untreated cHL patient sample. The comparison group had newly diagnosed, previously untreated classical Hodgkin lymphoma. In the case of this clone: What it recognizes is unknown.

Germline CDR1 is MDHEN and CDR2 is SYDVKM. CDR3 size: 13 residues. Trimming removed 5 bases from V and 4 bases from J, with 11 bases in between. Sequencing was performed on peripheral blood mononuclear cells (PBMCs). This rearrangement joins TRBV28 to TRBJ2-5; D gene ambiguous. The TCR comes from a human donor with classical Hodgkin lymphoma. Here the CDR3 DNA reads TGTGCCAGCAGTCTACCCAACGGAGAGACCCAGTACTTC. As protein: CASSLPNGETQYF.